The TCR beta chain described here comes from a study of siplizumab effects on memory and regulatory T cells. Study conclusions and caveats: Roughly 75-97% of proliferating clones (CD4+ or CD8+) could not be assigned a naive or memory phenotype. In controls, roughly 25% of mappable alloreactive CD4+ clones were Treg-derived on average, versus about 69% with siplizumab.

Assaying covered about 99,000 TCR templates per sample. TCRdb keeps only in-frame clones here, not all; method: immunoSEQ multiplex PCR. The sample includes over 80,000 clones, just under 95% of them seen just once. The length of the CDR3 is 14 residues. Per germline, CDR1 SGHDT and CDR2 YYEEEE. The germline V and J ends were trimmed by 4 bases and 3 bases, with 14 bases remaining between them. Turning to this clone: Antigen unknown.

The chain combines TRBV5-6 with TRBJ2-7; D is perhaps TRBD1 (6 bases). The sequencing input was non-Treg CD4+ T cells sorted from blood. This clonotype originated in a human donor in good health. The CDR3 reads CASSLLTGHYEQYF. The CDR3 region has the DNA TGTGCCAGCAGCCTGTTGACAGGACACTACGAGCAGTACTTC.